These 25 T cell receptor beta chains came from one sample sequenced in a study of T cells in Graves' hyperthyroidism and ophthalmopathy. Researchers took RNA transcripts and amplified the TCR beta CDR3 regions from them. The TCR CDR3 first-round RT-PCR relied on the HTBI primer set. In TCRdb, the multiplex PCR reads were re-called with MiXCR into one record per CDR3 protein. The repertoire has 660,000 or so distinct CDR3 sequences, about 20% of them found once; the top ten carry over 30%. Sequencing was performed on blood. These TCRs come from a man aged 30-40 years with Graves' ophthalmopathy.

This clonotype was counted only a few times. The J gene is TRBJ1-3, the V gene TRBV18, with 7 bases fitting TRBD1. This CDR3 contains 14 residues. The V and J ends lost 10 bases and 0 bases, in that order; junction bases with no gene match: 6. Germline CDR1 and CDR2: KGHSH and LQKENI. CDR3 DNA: TGTGCCACGGGACAGTCGAGCTCTGGAAACACCATATATTTT. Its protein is CATGQSSSGNTIYF.

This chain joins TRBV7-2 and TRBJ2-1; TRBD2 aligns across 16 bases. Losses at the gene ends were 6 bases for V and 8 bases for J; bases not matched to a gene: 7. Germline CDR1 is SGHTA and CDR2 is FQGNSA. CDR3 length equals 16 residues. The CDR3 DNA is TGTGCCAGCAGTGCCCAGGGACTAGCGGGAGGGGATGAGCAGTTCTTC. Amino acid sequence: CASSAQGLAGGDEQFF.

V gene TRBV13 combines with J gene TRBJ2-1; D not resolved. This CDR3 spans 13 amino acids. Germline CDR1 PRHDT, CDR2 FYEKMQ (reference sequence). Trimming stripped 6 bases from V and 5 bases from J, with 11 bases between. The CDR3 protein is CASRDYGHNEQFF. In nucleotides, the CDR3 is TGTGCCAGCAGGGATTATGGCCACAATGAGCAGTTCTTC.

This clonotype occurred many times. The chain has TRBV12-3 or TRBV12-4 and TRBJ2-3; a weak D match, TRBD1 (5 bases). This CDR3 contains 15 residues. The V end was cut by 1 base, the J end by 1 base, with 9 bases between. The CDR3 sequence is CASSLVGDGTDTQYF. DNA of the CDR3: TGTGCCAGCAGTTTAGTAGGGGATGGCACAGATACGCAGTATTTT.

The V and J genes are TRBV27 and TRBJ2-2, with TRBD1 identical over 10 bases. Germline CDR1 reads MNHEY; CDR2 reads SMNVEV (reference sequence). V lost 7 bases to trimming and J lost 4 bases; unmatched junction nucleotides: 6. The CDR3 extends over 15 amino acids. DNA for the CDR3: TGTGCCAGCAACCGACAGGGGGCGGGCACCGGGGAGCTGTTTTTT. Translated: CASNRQGAGTGELFF.

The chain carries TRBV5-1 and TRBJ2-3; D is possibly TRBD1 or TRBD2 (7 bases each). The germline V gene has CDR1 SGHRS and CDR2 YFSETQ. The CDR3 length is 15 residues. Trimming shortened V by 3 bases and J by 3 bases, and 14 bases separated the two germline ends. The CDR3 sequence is CASSSAQGGTDTQYF. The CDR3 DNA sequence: TGCGCCAGCAGCTCCGCGCAGGGGGGGACAGATACGCAGTATTTT. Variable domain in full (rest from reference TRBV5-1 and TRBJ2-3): KAGVTQTPRYLIKTRGQQVTLSCSPISGHRSVSWYQQTPGQGLQFLFEYFSETQRNKGNFPGRFSGRQFSNSRSEMNVSTLELGDSALYLCASSSAQGGTDTQYFGPGTRLTVL.

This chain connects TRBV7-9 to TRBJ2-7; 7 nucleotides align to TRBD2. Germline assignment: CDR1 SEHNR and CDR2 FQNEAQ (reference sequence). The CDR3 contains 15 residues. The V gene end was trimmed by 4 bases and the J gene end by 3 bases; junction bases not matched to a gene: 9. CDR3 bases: TGTGCCAGCAGCTCGGGGAGGGTGAAGGTCTACGAGCAGTACTTC. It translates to CASSSGRVKVYEQYF. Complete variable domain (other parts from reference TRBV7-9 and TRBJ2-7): DTGVSQNPRHKITKRGQNVTFRCDPISEHNRLYWYRQTLGQGPEFLTYFQNEAQLEKSRLLSDRFSAERPKGSFSTLEIQRTEQGDSAMYLCASSSGRVKVYEQYFGPGTRLTVT.

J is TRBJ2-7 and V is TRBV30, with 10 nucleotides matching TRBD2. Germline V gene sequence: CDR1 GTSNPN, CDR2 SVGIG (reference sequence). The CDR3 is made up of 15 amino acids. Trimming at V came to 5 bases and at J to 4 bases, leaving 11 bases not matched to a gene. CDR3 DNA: TGTGCCTGGCAGCCCAAAGCTAGCGGGAGTTACGAGCAGTACTTC. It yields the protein CAWQPKASGSYEQYF.

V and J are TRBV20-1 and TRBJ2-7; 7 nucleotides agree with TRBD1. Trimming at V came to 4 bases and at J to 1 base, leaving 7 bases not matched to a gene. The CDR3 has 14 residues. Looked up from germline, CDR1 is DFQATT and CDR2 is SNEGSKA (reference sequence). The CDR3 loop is CSATGDSRSYEQYF. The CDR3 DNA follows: TGCAGTGCTACTGGGGACAGTCGGTCCTACGAGCAGTACTTC.

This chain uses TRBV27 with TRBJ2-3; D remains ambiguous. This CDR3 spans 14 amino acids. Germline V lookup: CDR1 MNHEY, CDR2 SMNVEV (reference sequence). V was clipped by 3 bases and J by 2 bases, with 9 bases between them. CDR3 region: CASSFTTNTDTQYF. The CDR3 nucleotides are TGTGCCAGCAGTTTTACAACTAACACAGATACGCAGTATTTT.

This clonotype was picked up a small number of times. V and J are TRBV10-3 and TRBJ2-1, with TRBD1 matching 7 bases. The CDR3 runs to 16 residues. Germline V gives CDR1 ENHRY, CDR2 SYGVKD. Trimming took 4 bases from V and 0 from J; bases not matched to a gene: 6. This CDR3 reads CAISGAGGSSYNEQFF. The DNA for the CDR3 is TGTGCCATCAGTGGGGCAGGGGGAAGCTCCTACAATGAGCAGTTCTTC.

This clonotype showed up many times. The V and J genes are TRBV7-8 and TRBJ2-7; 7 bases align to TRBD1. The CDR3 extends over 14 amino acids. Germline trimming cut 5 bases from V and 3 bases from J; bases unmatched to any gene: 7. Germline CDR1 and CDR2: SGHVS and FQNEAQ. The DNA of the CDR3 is TGTGCCAGCAGCATAAGGGACAGATTCTACGAGCAGTACTTC. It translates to CASSIRDRFYEQYF.

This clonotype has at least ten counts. The CDR3 region has the DNA TGCAGTGCTACACACCGGGACAGGGGAAGGAATGAGCAGTTCTTC. Its translation: CSATHRDRGRNEQFF. The chain combines TRBV20-1 with TRBJ2-1; TRBD1 aligns across 10 bases. This CDR3 spans 15 amino acids. CDR1 is DFQATT and CDR2 is SNEGSKA in the germline V gene (reference sequence). Unmatched junction bases numbered 10, after V lost 4 bases and J lost 7 bases.

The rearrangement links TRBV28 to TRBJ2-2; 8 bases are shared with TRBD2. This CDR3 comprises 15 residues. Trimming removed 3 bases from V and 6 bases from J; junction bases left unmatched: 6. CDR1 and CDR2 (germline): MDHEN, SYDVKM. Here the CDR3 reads CASSFRSGSPGELFF. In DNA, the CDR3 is TGTGCCAGCAGTTTTAGAAGCGGGAGCCCCGGGGAGCTGTTTTTT.

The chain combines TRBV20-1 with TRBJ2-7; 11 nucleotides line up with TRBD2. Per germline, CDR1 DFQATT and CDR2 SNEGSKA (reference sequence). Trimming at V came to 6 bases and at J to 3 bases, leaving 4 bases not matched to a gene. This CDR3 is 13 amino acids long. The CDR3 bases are TGCAGTGCCCCGGGACTAGCGGTCTACGAGCAGTACTTC. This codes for CSAPGLAVYEQYF.

In nucleotides, the CDR3 is TGCAGCGGCGGGGGACGAAACACAGATACGCAGTATTTT. Protein: CSGGGRNTDTQYF. The chain employs TRBV29-1 and TRBJ2-3, with 7 bases fitting TRBD2. The CDR3 covers 13 residues. Germline values: CDR1 SQVTM, CDR2 ANQGSEA. V trimming: 7 bases; J trimming: 2 bases; junction bases outside the gene matches: 6.

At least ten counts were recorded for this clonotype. The CDR3 loop reads CASSLRGQGAGEQYF. As DNA, the CDR3 is TGCGCCAGCAGCTTACGAGGGCAGGGGGCAGGAGAGCAGTACTTC. The rearrangement links TRBV5-1 to TRBJ2-7; 8 nucleotides align to TRBD1. The CDR3 has 15 residues. In germline, CDR1 is SGHRS, CDR2 YFSETQ. Unmatched junction bases numbered 11, after V lost 2 bases and J lost 7 bases.

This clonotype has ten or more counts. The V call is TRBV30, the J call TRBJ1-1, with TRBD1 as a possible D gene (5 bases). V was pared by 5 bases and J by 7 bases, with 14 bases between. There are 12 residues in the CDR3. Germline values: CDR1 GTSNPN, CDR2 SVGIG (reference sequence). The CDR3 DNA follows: TGTGCCTGGGACGAGGCTCAGGGTGAAGCTTTCTTT. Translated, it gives CAWDEAQGEAFF.

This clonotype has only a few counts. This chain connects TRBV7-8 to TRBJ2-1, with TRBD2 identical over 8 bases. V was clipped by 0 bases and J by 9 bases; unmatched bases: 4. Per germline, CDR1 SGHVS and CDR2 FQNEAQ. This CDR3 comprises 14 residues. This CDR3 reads CASSLARSGSEQFF. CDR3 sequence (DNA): TGTGCCAGCAGCTTAGCTCGCAGCGGGAGTGAGCAGTTCTTC.

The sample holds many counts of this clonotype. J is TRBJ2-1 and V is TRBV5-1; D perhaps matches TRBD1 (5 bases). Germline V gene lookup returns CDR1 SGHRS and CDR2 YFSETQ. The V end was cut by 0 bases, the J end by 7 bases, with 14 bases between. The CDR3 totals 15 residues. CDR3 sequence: CASSLAGQSGNEQFF. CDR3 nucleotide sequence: TGCGCCAGCAGCTTGGCCGGGCAGTCAGGGAATGAGCAGTTCTTC.

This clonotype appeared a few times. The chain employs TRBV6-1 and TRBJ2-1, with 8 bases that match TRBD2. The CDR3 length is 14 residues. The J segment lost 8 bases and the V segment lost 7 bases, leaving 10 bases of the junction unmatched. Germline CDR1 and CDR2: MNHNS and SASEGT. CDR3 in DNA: TGTGCCAGCACGGTAATAGCGGGGTCCGATGAGCAGTTCTTC. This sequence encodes CASTVIAGSDEQFF.

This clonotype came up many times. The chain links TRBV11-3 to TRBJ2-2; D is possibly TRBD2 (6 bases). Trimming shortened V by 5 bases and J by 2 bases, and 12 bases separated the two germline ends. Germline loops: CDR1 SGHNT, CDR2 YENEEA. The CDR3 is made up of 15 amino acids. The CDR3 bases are TGTGCCAGCAGCAACGGCGGGGTAAACACCGGGGAGCTGTTTTTT. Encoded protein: CASSNGGVNTGELFF.

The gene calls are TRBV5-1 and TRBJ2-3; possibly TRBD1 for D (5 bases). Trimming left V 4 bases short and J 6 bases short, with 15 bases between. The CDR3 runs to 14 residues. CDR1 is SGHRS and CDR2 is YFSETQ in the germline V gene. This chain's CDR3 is CASSPGPPRDTQYF. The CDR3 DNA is TGCGCCAGCAGCCCAGGGCCCCCAAGGGATACGCAGTATTTT.

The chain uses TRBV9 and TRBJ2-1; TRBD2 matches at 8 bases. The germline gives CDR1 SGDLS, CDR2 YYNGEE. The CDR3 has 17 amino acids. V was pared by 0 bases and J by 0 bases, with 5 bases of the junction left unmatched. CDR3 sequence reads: CASSVGGREVSYNEQFF. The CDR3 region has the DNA TGTGCCAGCAGCGTAGGGGGGCGGGAGGTCTCCTACAATGAGCAGTTCTTC. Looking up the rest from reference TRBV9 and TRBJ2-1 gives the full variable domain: DSGVTQTPKHLITATGQRVTLRCSPRSGDLSVYWYQQSLDQGLQFLIQYYNGEERAKGNILERFSAQQFPDLHSELNLSSLELGDSALYFCASSVGGREVSYNEQFFGPGTRLTVL.

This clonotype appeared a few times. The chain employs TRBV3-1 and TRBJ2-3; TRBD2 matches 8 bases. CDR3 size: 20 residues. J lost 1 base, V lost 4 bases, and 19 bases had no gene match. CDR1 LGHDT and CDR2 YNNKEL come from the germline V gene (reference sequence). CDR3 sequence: CASSPTTSGTYPRGTDTQYF. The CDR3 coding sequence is TGTGCCAGCAGCCCGACCACTAGCGGAACTTATCCCAGGGGCACAGATACGCAGTATTTT.